Listed here are 30 T cell receptor beta chains from one sample, sequenced in a study of identical twins. TCRdb recomputed calls from the 5' RACE reads with MiXCR, one row per CDR3 protein. The table includes under 500,000 distinct CDR3 sequences, over 11% detected once. These data were also reused for a study on yellow fever vaccine responses in identical twins.

Material: CD4+ T cells sorted from blood. Receptor source: a woman between 18 and 30 years old in good health.

The chain recombines TRBV12-3 or TRBV12-4 with TRBJ2-1; 15 bases fit TRBD2. The CDR3 is 19 residues long. V shed 11 bases, J shed 2 bases, and the junction held 16 bases outside the gene matches. Written as DNA, the CDR3 is TGTGCCTTCTGCAGATGGACTAGCGGGAGGGCCACCCCCTACAATGAGCAGTTCTTC. Translation: CAFCRWTSGRATPYNEQFF.

This clonotype showed up many times. The chain combines TRBV10-3 with TRBJ2-6; weak D call: TRBD2 (6 bases). The CDR3 has 17 residues. CDR1 ENHRY and CDR2 SYGVKD come from the germline V gene. V was pared by 7 bases and J by 0 bases, with 16 bases between. The chain's CDR3 is CAITEGQVPSGANVLTF. The CDR3 DNA is TGTGCCATCACGGAGGGTCAGGTCCCCTCTGGGGCCAACGTCCTGACTTTC.

V and J are TRBV5-1 and TRBJ2-7; D possibly corresponds to TRBD1 (6 bases). There are 16 residues in the CDR3. Trimming removed 2 bases at V and 2 bases at J, with 17 bases between. The germline gives CDR1 SGHRS, CDR2 YFSETQ. In DNA form, the CDR3 reads TGCGCCAGCAGCTTATTACCGGACAGCACTACCTACGAGCAGTACTTC. Translated, it gives CASSLLPDSTTYEQYF.

The chain has TRBV27 and TRBJ2-1, with a possible D match to TRBD1 (5 bases). The germline V and J ends were trimmed by 4 bases and 6 bases, with 22 bases remaining between them. The CDR3 contains 17 residues. Germline CDR1 MNHEY, CDR2 SMNVEV (reference sequence). CDR3 sequence (DNA): TGTGCCAGCAGTTCCTATTCCCTGGGGCTTCTCACCAATGAGCAGTTCTTC. Translating it yields CASSSYSLGLLTNEQFF.

This chain joins TRBV6-5 and TRBJ1-2, with a weak D call TRBD1 (6 bases). V was trimmed by 0 bases and J by 3 bases, leaving 8 bases between them. Germline V gene data show CDR1 as MNHEY and CDR2 as SVGAGI. This CDR3 is built from 14 residues. CDR3 in DNA: TGTGCCAGCAGTTACTCCGGACAGTACTATGGCTACACCTTC. Translated, it gives CASSYSGQYYGYTF.

The V and J genes are TRBV14 and TRBJ2-7, with D hard to call. Per germline, CDR1 SGHDN and CDR2 FVKESK. The CDR3 covers 13 residues. The V and J ends lost 3 bases and 3 bases respectively, with 9 bases between them. The CDR3 DNA reads as TGTGCCAGCAGCCACGTTAACAGCTACGAGCAGTACTTC. Residues: CASSHVNSYEQYF.

This clonotype was seen only a few times. The chain recombines TRBV10-3 with TRBJ2-5, with a weak D call TRBD1 (6 bases). Between the trimmed V and J ends, which lost 3 bases and 1 base, there was a span of 9 bases. This CDR3 comprises 14 residues. CDR1 and CDR2 (germline): ENHRY, SYGVKD. CDR3 loop: CAISDSGAQETQYF. CDR3 coding DNA: TGTGCCATCAGTGATTCAGGGGCCCAAGAGACCCAGTACTTC.

This clonotype was observed many times. The V and J genes are TRBV7-2 and TRBJ2-3; TRBD1 matches 8 bases. J gave up 7 bases and V 5 bases, and 8 bases lay outside the gene matches. This CDR3 has 14 amino acids. Germline lookup yields CDR1 SGHTA and CDR2 FQGNSA. The CDR3 region has the DNA TGTGCCAGCAGCAAAGGACAGGGTCCGTATACGCAGTATTTT. Its protein product is CASSKGQGPYTQYF.

This clonotype has a handful of counts. The V call is TRBV28, the J call TRBJ1-4; TRBD1 might be the D (5 bases). The V and J ends lost 4 bases and 4 bases respectively, with 13 bases between them. CDR1 and CDR2 from the germline V gene are MDHEN and SYDVKM. CDR3 length equals 15 residues. This chain's CDR3 is CASSSLQGFNEKLFF. The CDR3 DNA is TGTGCCAGCAGTTCCTTGCAGGGTTTTAATGAAAAACTGTTTTTT. Full variable domain (missing parts from reference TRBV28 and TRBJ1-4): DVKVTQSSRYLVKRTGEKVFLECVQDMDHENMFWYRQDPGLGLRLIYFSYDVKMKEKGDIPEGYSVSREKKERFSLILESASTNQTSMYLCASSSLQGFNEKLFFGSGTQLSVL.

The chain uses TRBV6-5 and TRBJ1-1; D is perhaps TRBD1 (6 bases). V lost 0 bases and J 4 bases, leaving 9 bases between the germline ends. This CDR3 is 14 amino acids long. Germline lookup yields CDR1 MNHEY and CDR2 SVGAGI. The CDR3 DNA sequence: TGTGCCAGCAGTTACTCGACAGGCACCACTGAAGCTTTCTTT. Amino acid sequence: CASSYSTGTTEAFF.

This clonotype appeared a few times. V usage is TRBV14 and J usage is TRBJ2-7; no clear D gene. V shed 1 base and J shed 3 bases, with 7 bases lying between them. Looked up from germline, CDR1 is SGHDN and CDR2 is FVKESK. This CDR3 comprises 13 residues. The CDR3, as DNA: TGTGCCAGCAGCCAAGTATCCATCTACGAGCAGTACTTC. This translates into CASSQVSIYEQYF.

This clonotype was counted at least ten times. The V gene is TRBV5-1, the J gene TRBJ1-2; D call uncertain. CDR3 size: 14 residues. Germline V gene lookup returns CDR1 SGHRS and CDR2 YFSETQ. V dropped 0 bases and J dropped 3 bases, with 9 bases sitting between them. In nucleotides, the CDR3 is TGCGCCAGCAGCTTGGAGACGGGCCACTATGGCTACACCTTC. It specifies CASSLETGHYGYTF.

This clonotype was detected many times. The chain is built from TRBV6-5 and TRBJ2-1; D unclear. Germline-derived CDR1 and CDR2 are MNHEY and SVGAGI. With 2 bases removed from V and 0 bases from J, the gap between germline ends came to 8 bases. CDR3 length: 15 residues. CDR3 amino acids: CASSYSFGSYNEQFF. CDR3 DNA sequence: TGTGCCAGCAGTTACAGTTTTGGCTCCTACAATGAGCAGTTCTTC.

This chain connects TRBV7-3 to TRBJ2-3, with 8 bases aligning to TRBD1. J gave up 4 bases and V 5 bases, and 5 bases lay outside the gene matches. This CDR3 contains 14 residues. From germline, CDR1 is SGHTA and CDR2 FQGTGA. Here the CDR3 DNA reads TGTGCCAGCAGCCGGACAGGGATGTCAGATACGCAGTATTTT. This codes for CASSRTGMSDTQYF.

J is TRBJ2-1 and V is TRBV6-4, with 7 bases aligning to TRBD1. CDR1 and CDR2 (germline): MRHNA, SNTAGT. Trimming at V came to 5 bases and at J to 5 bases, leaving 9 bases not matched to a gene. This CDR3 is built from 15 residues. The CDR3: CASSRQGKNNNEQFF. CDR3 nucleotides: TGTGCCAGCAGTCGACAGGGTAAAAACAACAATGAGCAGTTCTTC.

In this sample, this clonotype turned up a few times. V is TRBV20-1 and J is TRBJ2-7; possibly TRBD1 for D (6 bases). V gave up 7 bases and J gave up 2 bases, with 15 bases separating them. The CDR3 contains 13 residues. Germline V lookup: CDR1 DFQATT, CDR2 SNEGSKA (reference sequence). CDR3 residues: CSVPGQTPYEQYF. The CDR3 DNA follows: TGCAGTGTCCCGGGACAAACTCCCTACGAGCAGTACTTC.

There are a few counts of this clonotype. CDR3 bases: TGTGCCAGCCTCCTTAGAGGCGCCGGGGAGCTGTTTTTT. It translates to CASLLRGAGELFF. V usage is TRBV28 and J usage is TRBJ2-2; D not resolved. Trimming removed 8 bases at V and 6 bases at J, with 13 bases between. The CDR3 spans 13 residues. The germline CDR1 and CDR2 sequences are MDHEN and SYDVKM.

This clonotype occurred many times. V gene TRBV4-3 combines with J gene TRBJ2-5; TRBD1 or TRBD2 may be the D gene (5 bases each). CDR1 and CDR2 from the germline V gene are LGHNA and YSLEER. V lost 4 bases and J lost 1, with 13 bases in between. CDR3 size: 15 residues. The CDR3 sequence: CASSRGTSLQETQYF. The CDR3 DNA reads TGCGCCAGCAGCCGGGGGACCTCCCTCCAAGAGACCCAGTACTTC.

The chain couples TRBV12-3 or TRBV12-4 to TRBJ2-1; 7 bases agree with TRBD2. The CDR3 is 18 residues long. J lost 9 bases, V lost 1 base, and 18 bases had no gene match. This chain's CDR3 is CASSLDGHAGVPTSEQFF. In DNA form, the CDR3 reads TGTGCCAGCAGTTTAGATGGACACGCGGGAGTTCCAACCAGTGAGCAGTTCTTC.

This clonotype was seen a handful of times. This chain links TRBV20-1 with TRBJ1-5, with a tentative D call TRBD1 (5 bases). Germline CDR1 DFQATT, CDR2 SNEGSKA (reference sequence). With 6 bases removed from V and 2 bases from J, the gap between germline ends came to 23 bases. The CDR3 spans 17 residues. Written as DNA, the CDR3 is TGCAGTGCCGTCCCCGGGGAGGCCCTGGGGGGCAATCAGCCCCAGCATTTT. This encodes CSAVPGEALGGNQPQHF.

J is TRBJ2-5 and V is TRBV18; TRBD1 is a possible D gene (6 bases). CDR1 and CDR2 from the germline V gene are KGHSH and LQKENI. The CDR3 loop spans 16 amino acids. V lost 3 bases to trimming and J lost 5 bases, with 19 bases between them. The CDR3 sequence: CASSPLFEGVRETQYF. In nucleotides, the CDR3 is TGTGCCAGCTCACCCCTCTTTGAGGGGGTGAGGGAGACCCAGTACTTC. The variable domain in full, completed from reference TRBV18 and TRBJ2-5, reads NAGVMQNPRHLVRRRGQEARLRCSPMKGHSHVYWYRQLPEEGLKFMVYLQKENIIDESGMPKERFSAEFPKEGPSILRIQQVVRGDSAAYFCASSPLFEGVRETQYFGPGTRLLVL.

The chain uses TRBV4-1 and TRBJ1-5, with D tentatively TRBD1 (5 bases). Trimming took 4 bases from V and 1 from J, leaving 11 bases between them. The CDR3 has 15 residues. CDR1 is MGHRA and CDR2 is YSYEKL in the germline V gene. The CDR3 bases are TGCGCCAGCAGCCCCTATCGGGACAGCAATCAGCCCCAGCATTTT. Encoded protein: CASSPYRDSNQPQHF.

The chain joins TRBV7-2 to TRBJ2-7; no definite D call. V lost 2 bases to trimming and J lost 2 bases, with 10 bases between them. The CDR3 consists of 14 residues. Germline V lookup: CDR1 SGHTA, CDR2 FQGNSA. The CDR3 DNA reads as TGTGCCAGCAGCTTAAAAGGGTTGACCTACGAGCAGTACTTC. This gives the protein CASSLKGLTYEQYF.

This clonotype came up a few times. The V call is TRBV5-6, the J call TRBJ1-5; TRBD1 might be the D (5 bases). CDR3 size: 16 residues. CDR1 is SGHDT and CDR2 is YYEEEE in the germline V gene. Trimming took off 1 base at V and 1 base at J, with 12 bases between the two ends. In nucleotides, the CDR3 is TGTGCCAGCAGCTTGTTCGGGGCTTTAAGCAATCAGCCCCAGCATTTT. Translating it yields CASSLFGALSNQPQHF.

This chain connects TRBV29-1 to TRBJ2-1; either TRBD1 or TRBD2 may fit D (5 bases each). The CDR3 is made up of 12 amino acids. CDR1 is SQVTM and CDR2 is ANQGSEA in the germline V gene. V dropped 7 bases and J dropped 4 bases, with 11 bases sitting between them. The CDR3 DNA is TGCAGCGCCAAGTGGGGGTACAATGAGCAGTTCTTC. It translates to CSAKWGYNEQFF.

This clonotype was detected only a few times. The rearrangement joins TRBV5-6 to TRBJ2-7; 8 bases match TRBD2. CDR1 and CDR2 (germline): SGHDT, YYEEEE. V shed 0 bases and J 5 bases; nucleotides not matched to a gene: 7. This CDR3 contains 15 residues. For the CDR3, the DNA is TGTGCCAGCAGCTTGGAACTAGCGGCGTTCAACGAGCAGTACTTC. Its translation is CASSLELAAFNEQYF.

This clonotype was seen repeatedly, ten times or more. The rearrangement uses TRBV5-1 and TRBJ2-2; no reliable D call. This CDR3 has 15 amino acids. V was clipped by 2 bases and J by 2 bases, with 10 bases between them. Germline CDR1 is SGHRS and CDR2 is YFSETQ. Written as DNA, the CDR3 is TGCGCCAGCAGCTTATCTCCCGGAAACACCGGGGAGCTGTTTTTT. Encoded protein: CASSLSPGNTGELFF.

This clonotype turned up a few times. The rearrangement joins TRBV5-1 to TRBJ2-1; no clear D. The CDR3 totals 13 residues. Looked up from germline, CDR1 is SGHRS and CDR2 is YFSETQ. V was cut by 0 bases and J by 5 bases, with 6 bases left in between. The DNA of the CDR3 is TGCGCCAGCAGCTTGGCTCAGAACAATGAGCAGTTCTTC. Protein sequence: CASSLAQNNEQFF.

In its sample, this clonotype was seen many times. This CDR3 is CASSPRLVGETQYF. CDR3 nucleotides: TGTGCCAGCAGCCCCCGACTAGTTGGGGAGACCCAGTACTTC. The chain is built from TRBV7-9 and TRBJ2-5, with a possible D match to TRBD2 (6 bases). V was pared by 5 bases and J by 5 bases, with 15 bases between. The CDR3 is made up of 14 amino acids. Germline V gives CDR1 SEHNR, CDR2 FQNEAQ (reference sequence). The whole variable domain, filled in from reference TRBV7-9 and TRBJ2-5, reads DTGVSQNPRHKITKRGQNVTFRCDPISEHNRLYWYRQTLGQGPEFLTYFQNEAQLEKSRLLSDRFSAERPKGSFSTLEIQRTEQGDSAMYLCASSPRLVGETQYFGPGTRLLVL.

This chain links TRBV7-3 with TRBJ2-1; the D gene is possibly TRBD2 (6 bases). The CDR3 consists of 18 residues. Germline assignment: CDR1 SGHTA and CDR2 FQGTGA. Trimming removed 2 bases at V and 7 bases at J, with 24 bases between. Here the CDR3 reads CASSLWAVGGDERNEQFF. The CDR3 DNA follows: TGTGCCAGCAGCTTATGGGCGGTCGGCGGGGACGAGCGGAATGAGCAGTTCTTC.